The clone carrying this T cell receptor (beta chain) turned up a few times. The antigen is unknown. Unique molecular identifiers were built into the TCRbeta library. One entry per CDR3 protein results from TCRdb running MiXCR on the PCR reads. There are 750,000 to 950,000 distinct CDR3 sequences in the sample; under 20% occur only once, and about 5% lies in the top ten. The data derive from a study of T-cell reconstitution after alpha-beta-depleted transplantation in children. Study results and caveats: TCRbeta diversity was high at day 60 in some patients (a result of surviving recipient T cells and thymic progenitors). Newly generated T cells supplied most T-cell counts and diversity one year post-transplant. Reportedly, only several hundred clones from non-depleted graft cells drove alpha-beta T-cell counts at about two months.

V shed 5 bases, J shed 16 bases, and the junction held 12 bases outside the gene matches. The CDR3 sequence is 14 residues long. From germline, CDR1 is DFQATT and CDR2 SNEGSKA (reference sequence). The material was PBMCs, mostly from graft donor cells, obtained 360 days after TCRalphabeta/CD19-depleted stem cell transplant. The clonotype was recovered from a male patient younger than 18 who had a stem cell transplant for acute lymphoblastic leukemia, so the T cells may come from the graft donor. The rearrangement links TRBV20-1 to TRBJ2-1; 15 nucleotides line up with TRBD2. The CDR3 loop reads CSAYQGLAGGREFF. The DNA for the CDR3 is TGCAGTGCTTACCAGGGACTAGCGGGAGGAAGGGAATTCTTC.